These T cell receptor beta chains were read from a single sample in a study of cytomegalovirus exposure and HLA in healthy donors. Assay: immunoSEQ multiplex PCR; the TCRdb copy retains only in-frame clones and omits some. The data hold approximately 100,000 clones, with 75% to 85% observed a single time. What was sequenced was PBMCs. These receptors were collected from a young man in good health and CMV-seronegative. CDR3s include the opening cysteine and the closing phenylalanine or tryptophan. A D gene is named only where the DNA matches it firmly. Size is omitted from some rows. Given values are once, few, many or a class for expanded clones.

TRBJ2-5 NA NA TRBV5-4 CATRGGPQETQYF TGTGCCACCCGGGGAGGACCCCAAGAGACCCAGTACTTC
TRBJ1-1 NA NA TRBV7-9 CASSPGGRQVGTEAFF TGTGCCAGCAGCCCAGGTGGGAGACAGGTGGGCACTGAAGCTTTCTTT
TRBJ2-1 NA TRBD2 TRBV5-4 CASSPGLAGFRDNEQFF TGTGCCAGCAGCCCAGGACTAGCGGGATTTAGGGACAATGAGCAGTTCTTC
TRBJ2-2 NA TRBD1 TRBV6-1 CASRRTGGGTLYF TGTGCCAGCAGAAGGACAGGGGGGGGAACTTTATATTTT
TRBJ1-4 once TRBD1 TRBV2 CASSLQGAATNEKLFF TGTGCCAGCAGTCTACAGGGGGCGGCGACTAATGAAAAACTGTTTTTT
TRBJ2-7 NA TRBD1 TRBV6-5 CATGTGVYEQYF TGTGCCACCGGGACAGGGGTCTACGAGCAGTACTTC
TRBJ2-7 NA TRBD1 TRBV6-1 CASSESQGDYEQYF TGTGCCAGCAGTGAATCACAGGGGGACTACGAGCAGTACTTC
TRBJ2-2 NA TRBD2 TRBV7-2 CASGPWGGSTGELFF TGTGCCAGCGGCCCCTGGGGGGGGTCGACCGGGGAGCTGTTTTTT
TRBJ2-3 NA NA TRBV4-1 CASSQSPRDTDTQYF TGCGCCAGCAGCCAATCTCCCAGGGACACAGATACGCAGTATTTT
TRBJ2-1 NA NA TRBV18 CASSPGRGANNEQFF TGTGCCAGCTCACCGGGGAGGGGGGCGAACAATGAGCAGTTCTTC
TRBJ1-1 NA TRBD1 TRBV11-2 CASSFGTDSNEAFF TGTGCCAGCAGCTTTGGGACAGACAGCAATGAAGCTTTCTTT
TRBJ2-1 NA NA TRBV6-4 CASSDSSLGRGGEQFF TGTGCCAGCAGTGACTCGAGTCTAGGCCGGGGTGGTGAGCAGTTCTTC
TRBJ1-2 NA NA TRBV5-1 CASSLGGPGRVSYTF TGCGCCAGCAGCTTGGGGGGGCCAGGGCGAGTCAGCTACACCTTC
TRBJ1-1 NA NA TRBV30 CAWSVGQGDTEAFF TGTGCCTGGAGTGTTGGGCAGGGTGATACTGAAGCTTTCTTT
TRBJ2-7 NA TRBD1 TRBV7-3 CASGTGKSYEQYF TGTGCCAGCGGGACAGGGAAATCCTACGAGCAGTACTTC
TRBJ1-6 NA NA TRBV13 CASSPVPVRGADNSPLHF TGTGCCAGCAGCCCAGTGCCTGTGCGGGGGGCTGATAATTCACCCCTCCACTTT
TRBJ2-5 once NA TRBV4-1 CASSQGRGSGSQETQYF TGCGCCAGCAGCCAAGGGAGAGGTAGCGGATCTCAAGAGACCCAGTACTTC
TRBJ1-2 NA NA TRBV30 CAWSVPFGYTF TGTGCCTGGAGCGTCCCTTTTGGCTACACCTTC
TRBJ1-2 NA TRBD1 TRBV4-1 CASSLRDRGLLGYTF TGCGCCAGCAGCCTCCGGGACAGGGGGCTTCTTGGCTACACCTTC
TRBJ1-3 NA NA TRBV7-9 CASSLGQRNTIYF TGTGCCAGCAGCTTAGGACAGAGAAACACCATATATTTT
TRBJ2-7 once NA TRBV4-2 CASSQDSSELSYEQYF TGTGCCAGCAGCCAAGATAGCAGCGAGCTCTCCTACGAGCAGTACTTC
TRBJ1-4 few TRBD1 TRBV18 CASSPGTGLEKLFF TGTGCCAGCTCACCAGGGACAGGGCTTGAAAAACTGTTTTTT
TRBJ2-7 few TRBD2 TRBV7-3 CASSPGTSPTYEQYF TGTGCCAGCAGCCCTGGGACTAGCCCCACCTACGAGCAGTACTTC
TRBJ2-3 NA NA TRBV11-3 CASSFEGDTQYF TGTGCCAGCAGCTTTGAGGGAGATACGCAGTATTTT
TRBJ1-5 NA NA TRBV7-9 CSSSLSNQPQHF TGTTCCAGCAGCCTAAGTAATCAGCCCCAGCATTTT
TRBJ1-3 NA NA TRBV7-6 CASSPSAGNTIYF TGTGCCAGCAGCCCTTCCGCTGGAAACACCATATATTTT
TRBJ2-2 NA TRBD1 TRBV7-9 CASSDRVSGELFF TGTGCCAGCAGCGACAGGGTTTCCGGGGAGCTGTTTTTT